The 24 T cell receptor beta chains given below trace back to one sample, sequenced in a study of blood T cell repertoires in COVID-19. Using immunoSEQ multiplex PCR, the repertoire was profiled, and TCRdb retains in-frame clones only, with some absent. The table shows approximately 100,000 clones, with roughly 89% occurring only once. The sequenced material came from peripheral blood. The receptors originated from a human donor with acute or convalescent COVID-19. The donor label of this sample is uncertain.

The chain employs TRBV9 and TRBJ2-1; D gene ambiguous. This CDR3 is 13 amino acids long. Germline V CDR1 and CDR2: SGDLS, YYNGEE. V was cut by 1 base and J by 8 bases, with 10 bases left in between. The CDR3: CASSVLVRDEQFF. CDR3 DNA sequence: TGTGCCAGCAGCGTACTAGTTCGGGATGAGCAGTTCTTC.

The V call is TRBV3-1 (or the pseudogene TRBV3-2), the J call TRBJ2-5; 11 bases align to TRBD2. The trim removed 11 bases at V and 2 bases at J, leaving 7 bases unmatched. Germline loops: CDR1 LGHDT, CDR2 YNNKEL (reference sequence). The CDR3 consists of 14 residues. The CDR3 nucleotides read TGTGCCTCCCTCGGGACTAGCGGACAAGAGACCCAGTACTTC. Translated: CASLGTSGQETQYF.

The CDR3 here is CASSYSAREGEAFF. DNA of the CDR3: TGTGCCAGCAGTTACTCTGCCAGGGAGGGTGAAGCTTTCTTT. The chain uses TRBV6-5 and TRBJ1-1; D might be TRBD1 (5 bases). V gave up 0 bases and J gave up 7 bases, with 12 bases separating them. CDR3 length: 14 residues. CDR1 and CDR2 (germline): MNHEY, SVGAGI.

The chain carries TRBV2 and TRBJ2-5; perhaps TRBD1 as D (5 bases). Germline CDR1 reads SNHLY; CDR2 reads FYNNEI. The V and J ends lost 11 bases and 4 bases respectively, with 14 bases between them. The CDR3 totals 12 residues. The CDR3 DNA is TGTGCCTCCCGACAGCCGGCAGAGACCCAGTACTTC. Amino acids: CASRQPAETQYF.

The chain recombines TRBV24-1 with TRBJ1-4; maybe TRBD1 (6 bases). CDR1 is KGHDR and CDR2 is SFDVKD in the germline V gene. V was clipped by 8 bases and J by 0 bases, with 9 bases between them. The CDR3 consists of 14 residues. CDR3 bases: TGTGCCACCACCAGGGGAACAACTAATGAAAAACTGTTTTTT. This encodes CATTRGTTNEKLFF.

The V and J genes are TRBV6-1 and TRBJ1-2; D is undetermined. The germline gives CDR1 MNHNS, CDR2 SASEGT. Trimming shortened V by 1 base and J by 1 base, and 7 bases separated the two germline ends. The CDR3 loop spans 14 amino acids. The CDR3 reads CASSEVADNYGYTF. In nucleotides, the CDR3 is TGTGCCAGCAGTGAAGTGGCAGATAACTATGGCTACACCTTC.

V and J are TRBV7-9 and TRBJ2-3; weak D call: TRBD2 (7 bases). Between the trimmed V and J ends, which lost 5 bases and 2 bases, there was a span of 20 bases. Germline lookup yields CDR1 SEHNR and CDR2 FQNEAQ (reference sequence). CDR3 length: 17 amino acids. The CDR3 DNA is TGTGCCAGCAGCAGACTCCGGGGGGCGGGGGACACAGATACGCAGTATTTT. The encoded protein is CASSRLRGAGDTDTQYF.

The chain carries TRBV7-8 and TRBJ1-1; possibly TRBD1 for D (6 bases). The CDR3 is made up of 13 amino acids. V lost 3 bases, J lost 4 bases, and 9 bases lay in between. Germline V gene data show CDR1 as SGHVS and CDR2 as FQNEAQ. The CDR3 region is CASSLATGTEAFF. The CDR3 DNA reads TGTGCCAGCAGCTTGGCGACAGGCACTGAAGCTTTCTTT.

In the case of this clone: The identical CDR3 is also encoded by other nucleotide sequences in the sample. This chain's CDR3 is CSVGTGMGPQYF. The CDR3, as DNA: TGCAGCGTTGGGACAGGGATGGGACCCCAGTACTTC. The chain uses TRBV29-1 and TRBJ2-5; 8 positions agree with TRBD1. This CDR3 has 12 residues. Germline V gene data show CDR1 as SQVTM and CDR2 as ANQGSEA. Trimming at V came to 4 bases and at J to 9 bases, leaving 7 bases not matched to a gene.

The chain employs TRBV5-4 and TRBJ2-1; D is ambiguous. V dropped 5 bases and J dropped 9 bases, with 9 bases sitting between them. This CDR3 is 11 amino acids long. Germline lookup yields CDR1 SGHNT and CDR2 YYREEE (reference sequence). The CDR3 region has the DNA TGTGCCAGCAGTCTTAGCATTGAGCAGTTCTTC. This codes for CASSLSIEQFF.

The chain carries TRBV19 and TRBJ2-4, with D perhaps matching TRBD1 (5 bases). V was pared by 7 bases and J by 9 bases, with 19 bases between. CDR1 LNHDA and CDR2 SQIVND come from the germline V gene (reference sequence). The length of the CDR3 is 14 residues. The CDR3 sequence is CASTLGRASTIQYF. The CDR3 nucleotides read TGTGCCAGTACCCTGGGCAGGGCGTCGACCATTCAGTACTTC. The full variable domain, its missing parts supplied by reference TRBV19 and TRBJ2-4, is DGGITQSPKYLFRKEGQNVTLSCEQNLNHDAMYWYRQDPGQGLRLIYYSQIVNDFQKGDIAEGYSVSREKKESFPLTVTSAQKNPTAFYLCASTLGRASTIQYFGAGTRLSVL.

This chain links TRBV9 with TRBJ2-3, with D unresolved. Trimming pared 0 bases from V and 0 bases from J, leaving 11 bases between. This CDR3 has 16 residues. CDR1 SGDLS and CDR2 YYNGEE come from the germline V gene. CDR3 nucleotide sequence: TGTGCCAGCAGCGTAGATCTGCTTAGTAGCACAGATACGCAGTATTTT. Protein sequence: CASSVDLLSSTDTQYF.

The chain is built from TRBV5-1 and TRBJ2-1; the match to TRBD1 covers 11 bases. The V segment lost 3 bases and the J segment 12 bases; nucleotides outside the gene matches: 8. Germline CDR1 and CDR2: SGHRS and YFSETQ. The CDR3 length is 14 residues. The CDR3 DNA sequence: TGCGCCAGCAGCTCGGACAGGGGGCTCCGTGGGCAGTTCTTC. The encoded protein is CASSSDRGLRGQFF. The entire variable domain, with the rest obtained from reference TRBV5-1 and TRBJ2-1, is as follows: KAGVTQTPRYLIKTRGQQVTLSCSPISGHRSVSWYQQTPGQGLQFLFEYFSETQRNKGNFPGRFSGRQFSNSRSEMNVSTLELGDSALYLCASSSDRGLRGQFFGPGTRLTVL.

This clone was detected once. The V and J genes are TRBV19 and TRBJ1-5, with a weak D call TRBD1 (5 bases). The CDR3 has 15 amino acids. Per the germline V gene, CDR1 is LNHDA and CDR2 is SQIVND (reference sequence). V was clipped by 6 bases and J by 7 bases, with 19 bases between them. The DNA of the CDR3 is TGTGCCAGTAGCATAACTCCCGACAGACGACAGCCCCAGCATTTT. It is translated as CASSITPDRRQPQHF.

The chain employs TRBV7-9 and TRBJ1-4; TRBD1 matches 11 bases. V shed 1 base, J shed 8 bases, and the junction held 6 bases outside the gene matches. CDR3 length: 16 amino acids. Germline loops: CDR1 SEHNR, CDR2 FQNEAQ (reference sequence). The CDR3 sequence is CASSLVSGTGGEKLFF. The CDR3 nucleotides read TGTGCCAGCAGCTTAGTCAGCGGGACAGGGGGAGAAAAACTGTTTTTT.

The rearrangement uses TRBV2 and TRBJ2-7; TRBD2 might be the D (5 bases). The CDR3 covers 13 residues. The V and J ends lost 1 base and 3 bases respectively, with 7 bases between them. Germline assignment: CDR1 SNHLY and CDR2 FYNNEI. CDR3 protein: CASSEGSDYEQYF. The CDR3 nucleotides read TGTGCCAGCAGTGAAGGTAGCGACTACGAGCAGTACTTC.

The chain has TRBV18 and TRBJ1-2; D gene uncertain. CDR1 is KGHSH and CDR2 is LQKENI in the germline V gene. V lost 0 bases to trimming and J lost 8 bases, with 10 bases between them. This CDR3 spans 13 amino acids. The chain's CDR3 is CASSPPAGGGYTF. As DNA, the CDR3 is TGTGCCAGCTCACCACCGGCAGGTGGGGGCTACACCTTC.

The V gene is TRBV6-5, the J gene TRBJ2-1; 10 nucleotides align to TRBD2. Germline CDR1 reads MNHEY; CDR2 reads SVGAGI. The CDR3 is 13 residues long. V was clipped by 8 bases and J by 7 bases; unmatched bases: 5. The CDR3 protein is CASVIAGGNEQFF. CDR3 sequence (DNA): TGTGCCAGCGTCATAGCGGGAGGTAATGAGCAGTTCTTC.

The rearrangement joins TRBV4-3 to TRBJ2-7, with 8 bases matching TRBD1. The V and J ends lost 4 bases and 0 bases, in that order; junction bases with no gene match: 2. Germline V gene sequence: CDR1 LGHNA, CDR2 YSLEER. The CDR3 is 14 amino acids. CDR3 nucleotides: TGCGCCAGCAGCCGCACAGGGGGCTCCTACGAGCAGTACTTC. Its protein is CASSRTGGSYEQYF.

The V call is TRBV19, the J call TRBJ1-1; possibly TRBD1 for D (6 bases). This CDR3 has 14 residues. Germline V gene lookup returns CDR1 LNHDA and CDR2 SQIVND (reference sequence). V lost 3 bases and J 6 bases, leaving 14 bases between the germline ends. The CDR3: CASSILDSKSEAFF. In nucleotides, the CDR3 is TGTGCCAGTAGTATTTTGGACAGTAAGTCTGAAGCTTTCTTT.

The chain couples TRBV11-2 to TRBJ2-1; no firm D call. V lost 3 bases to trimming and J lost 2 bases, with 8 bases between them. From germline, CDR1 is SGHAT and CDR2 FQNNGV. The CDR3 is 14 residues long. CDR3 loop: CASSFSLTYNEQFF. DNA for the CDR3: TGTGCCAGCAGCTTTAGCTTGACCTACAATGAGCAGTTCTTC.

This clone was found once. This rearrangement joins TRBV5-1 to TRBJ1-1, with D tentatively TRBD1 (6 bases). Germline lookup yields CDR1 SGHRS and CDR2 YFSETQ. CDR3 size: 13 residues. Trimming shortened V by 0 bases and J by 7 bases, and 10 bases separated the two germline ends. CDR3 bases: TGCGCCAGCAGCTTGGAGGGGGTGAGTGAAGCTTTCTTT. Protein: CASSLEGVSEAFF.

CDR3 bases: TGTGCCAGCAGCCAAGGGGCGGGAGTGGGCGGCTACACCTTC. Its translation: CASSQGAGVGGYTF. The chain uses TRBV3-1 (or the pseudogene TRBV3-2) and TRBJ1-2; D call uncertain. The CDR3 length is 14 residues. The V gene lost 1 base and the J gene lost 8 bases, with 14 bases spanning the gap. Germline V gene lookup returns CDR1 LGHDT and CDR2 YNNKEL (reference sequence).

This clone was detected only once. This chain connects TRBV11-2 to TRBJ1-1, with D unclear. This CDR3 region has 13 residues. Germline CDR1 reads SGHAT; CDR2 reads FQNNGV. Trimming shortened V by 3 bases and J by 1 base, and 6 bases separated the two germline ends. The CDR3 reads CASSFSRNTEAFF. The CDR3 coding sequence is TGTGCCAGCAGCTTCTCCCGGAACACTGAAGCTTTCTTT.